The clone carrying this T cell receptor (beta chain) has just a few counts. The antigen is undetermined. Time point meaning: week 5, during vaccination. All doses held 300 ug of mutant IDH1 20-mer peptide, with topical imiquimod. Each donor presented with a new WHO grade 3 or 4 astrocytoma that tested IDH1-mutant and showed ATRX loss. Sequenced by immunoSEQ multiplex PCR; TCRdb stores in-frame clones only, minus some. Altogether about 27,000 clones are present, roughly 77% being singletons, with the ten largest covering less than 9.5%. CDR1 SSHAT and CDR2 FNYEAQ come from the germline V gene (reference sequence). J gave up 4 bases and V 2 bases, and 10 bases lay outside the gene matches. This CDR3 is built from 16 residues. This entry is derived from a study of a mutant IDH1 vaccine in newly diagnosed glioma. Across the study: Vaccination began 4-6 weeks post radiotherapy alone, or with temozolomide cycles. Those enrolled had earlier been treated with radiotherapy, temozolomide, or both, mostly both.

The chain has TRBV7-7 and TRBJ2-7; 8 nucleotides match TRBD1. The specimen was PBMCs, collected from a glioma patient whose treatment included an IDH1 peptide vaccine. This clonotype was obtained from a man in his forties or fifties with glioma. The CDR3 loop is CASSLPGTGGRYEQYF. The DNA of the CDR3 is TGTGCCAGCAGCTTACCCGGGACAGGTGGAAGGTACGAGCAGTACTTC.